A single T cell receptor beta chain is shown here with its context. V was pared by 2 bases and J by 5 bases, with 7 bases of the junction left unmatched. Germline CDR1 reads SNHLY; CDR2 reads FYNNEI. CDR3 size: 15 residues. The data were taken from a study of shared clonotypes between healthy human individuals. How the authors handled the data: Filtering was not the same, since immunoSEQ gave junction-only sequences without quality scores. Method: immunoSEQ multiplex PCR; TCRdb's copy keeps in-frame clones and lacks some. The V and J calls and clone size are taken from that table; D and trimming were inferred from the DNA. The repertoire consists of under 700,000 clones, with approximately 96% occurring once and the leading ten covering approximately 0.11%. Naive CD8 cells, CD45RO-negative and positively selected for CCR7, excluded terminally differentiated effector memory CD45RA+ cells.

This receptor was identified in a woman between 25 and 40 years old in good health. The chain has TRBV2 and TRBJ2-7; 9 nucleotides agree with TRBD1. Material: naive CD8+ T cells sorted from blood. The DNA of the CDR3 is TGTGCCAGCAGTGAACCCGGGACAGGGCGTAACGAGCAGTACTTC. Translated: CASSEPGTGRNEQYF.